The clone carrying this T cell receptor (beta chain) was seen a handful of times. Its antigen remains unknown. After 5'RACE with constant-segment primers, TCR alpha and TCR beta cDNA libraries carrying sample barcodes and UMIs were obtained. From the 5' RACE reads, TCRdb called clonotypes with MiXCR, one entry per CDR3 protein. The data contain 280,000 or so distinct CDR3 sequences, around 8% of them singletons. The entry originates in a study of T-cell memory formation after mild COVID-19. Study information: TCR clusters showed largely donor specificity.

The study's findings and limits: While clones contracting from day 15 to 85 were balanced between CD4 and CD8, later expanders leaned CD4+. Pre-infection memory harbored some responding clones, suggesting cross-reactive memory joined.

CDR3 length: 12 residues. Between the trimmed V and J ends, which lost 1 base and 4 bases, there was a span of 4 bases. CDR1 is LGHDT, CDR2 YNNKEL, per germline (reference sequence). The sequence derives from a man between 18 and 35 years old who had mild COVID-19 (a few samples of this study predate the infection). Cell type and time point are not known. The sequencing sample was made of PBMCs or a T cell subset sorted from them (not recorded which). This chain links TRBV3-1 with TRBJ2-5; D call uncertain. The CDR3 here is CASSQVGETQYF. The CDR3 DNA reads TGTGCCAGCAGCCAAGTTGGAGAGACCCAGTACTTC.